Shown below are 30 T cell receptor beta chains from a single sample sequenced in a study of T cell repertoires in cytomegalovirus infection. These receptors are not linked to any known antigen. TCRdb passed the reads through MiXCR, listing each CDR3 protein once. The sample comprises 640,000 or so distinct CDR3 sequences, around 35% of which are singletons, and 15% to 20% rests with the top ten. The starting material was cultured PBMCs, obtained from culture after CMV antigen stimulation. The receptor set was obtained from a human donor in good health (CMV status not recorded). Some clones in this sample may be carry-over from other donors' samples.

Only a few counts were recorded for this clonotype. This rearrangement joins TRBV12-3 or TRBV12-4 to TRBJ1-1, with 9 bases lining up with TRBD1. The CDR3 has 15 amino acids. With 5 bases clipped from V and 4 bases from J, the junction kept 8 bases outside the gene matches. The CDR3 sequence is CASSTTTGGGTEAFF. As DNA, the CDR3 is TGTGCCAGCAGTACCACGACAGGGGGAGGCACTGAAGCTTTCTTT.

This chain uses TRBV7-6 with TRBJ2-2; 11 bases agree with TRBD2. There are 16 residues in the CDR3. In germline, CDR1 is SGHVS, CDR2 FNYEAQ. V dropped 7 bases and J dropped 3; count of bases not matched to a gene: 7. CDR3 sequence: CASTQGGLADTGELFF. The CDR3 DNA sequence: TGTGCCAGCACGCAAGGGGGACTAGCGGACACCGGGGAGCTGTTTTTT.

This clonotype was counted only a few times. The V and J genes are TRBV12-5 and TRBJ2-3; D possibly uses TRBD1 or TRBD2 (6 bases each). Trimming stripped 2 bases from V and 6 bases from J, with 12 bases between. This CDR3 region has 14 residues. Germline V gene data show CDR1 as LGHNT and CDR2 as FRNRAP. CDR3 amino acids: CASGLSGGEDTQYF. The DNA for the CDR3 is TGTGCTAGTGGTTTGTCCGGGGGCGAGGATACGCAGTATTTT.

A few counts support this clonotype. V and J are TRBV7-2 and TRBJ2-7; 7 bases map to TRBD1. Germline CDR1 and CDR2: SGHTA and FQGNSA. The V gene end was trimmed by 0 bases and the J gene end by 3 bases; junction bases not matched to a gene: 5. The CDR3 length is 15 residues. The CDR3 loop reads CASSLAPGQFYEQYF. The CDR3 coding sequence is TGTGCCAGCAGCTTAGCCCCGGGACAGTTCTACGAGCAGTACTTC.

The rearrangement uses TRBV11-2 and TRBJ2-1, with D unclear. CDR3 length: 16 amino acids. Germline CDR1 and CDR2: SGHAT and FQNNGV. V lost 2 bases to trimming and J lost 8 bases, with 19 bases between them. The DNA of the CDR3 is TGTGCCAGCAGCTTACGAAAGTTTTCTGTTTTCGATGAGCAGTTCTTC. Translated: CASSLRKFSVFDEQFF.

The CDR3 DNA reads as TGTGCCATCAGTGAAATGGACAGGGGGCCTCACTATGGCTACACCTTC. Translation: CAISEMDRGPHYGYTF. The chain combines TRBV10-3 with TRBJ1-2; TRBD1 agrees at 11 bases. The V and J ends lost 3 bases and 3 bases, in that order; junction bases with no gene match: 6. Germline CDR1 reads ENHRY; CDR2 reads SYGVKD. The CDR3 length is 16 residues.

This chain joins TRBV6-1 and TRBJ1-2; D is possibly TRBD1 (6 bases). The CDR3 is 14 residues long. The germline gives CDR1 MNHNS, CDR2 SASEGT. Trimming cost V 8 bases and J 4 bases, with 17 bases left between them. CDR3: CASLRGQGGYGYTF. The CDR3 nucleotides are TGTGCCAGCCTCCGGGGGCAGGGCGGCTATGGCTACACCTTC.

This clonotype was recorded once. V gene TRBV20-1 combines with J gene TRBJ1-4; no firm D call. Germline V CDR1 and CDR2: DFQATT, SNEGSKA (reference sequence). With 6 bases removed from V and 5 bases from J, the gap between germline ends came to 16 bases. The CDR3 is 14 residues long. Here the CDR3 reads CSATSRPLNEKLFF. The CDR3 DNA reads as TGCAGTGCAACCAGTCGACCTCTGAATGAAAAACTGTTTTTT.

There are a few counts of this clonotype. The chain employs TRBV4-1 and TRBJ1-4, with D possibly matching TRBD1 (6 bases). Between the trimmed V and J ends, which lost 0 bases and 3 bases, there was a span of 14 bases. Germline CDR1 is MGHRA and CDR2 is YSYEKL. The CDR3 is 17 amino acids. The CDR3 sequence is CASSQDPGVGANEKLFF. For the CDR3, the DNA is TGCGCCAGCAGCCAAGATCCAGGGGTTGGGGCTAATGAAAAACTGTTTTTT.

On this clonotype itself: This may be a read error: a much more frequent sequence differs by one nucleotide. V is TRBV7-2 and J is TRBJ1-1; D call uncertain. The CDR3 spans 13 residues. With 2 bases removed from V and 5 bases from J, the gap between germline ends came to 9 bases. CDR1 and CDR2 from the germline V gene are SGHTA and FQGNSA. The CDR3 region has the DNA TGTACCAGCAGCTTAAAGGTTAGAACTGAAGCTTTCTTT. It yields the protein CTSSLKVRTEAFF. Filled out from reference TRBV7-2 and TRBJ1-1, the complete variable domain reads GAGVSQSPSNKVTEKGKDVELRCDPISGHTALYWYRQSLGQGLEFLIYFQGNSAPDKSGLPSDRFSAERTGGSVSTLTIQRTQQEDSAVYLCTSSLKVRTEAFFGQGTRLTVV.

CDR3 protein: CASSSERLAGGREQYF. The CDR3, as DNA: TGTGCCAGCAGCTCGGAAAGACTAGCGGGGGGAAGAGAGCAGTACTTC. The rearrangement joins TRBV7-6 to TRBJ2-7; TRBD2 aligns across 13 bases. V shed 4 bases, J shed 7 bases, and the junction held 10 bases outside the gene matches. This CDR3 is built from 16 residues. Germline assignment: CDR1 SGHVS and CDR2 FNYEAQ.

The J gene is TRBJ1-6, the V gene TRBV28; possible D gene TRBD1, 6 bases. This CDR3 is built from 16 residues. Germline CDR1 MDHEN, CDR2 SYDVKM. The germline V and J ends were trimmed by 5 bases and 6 bases, with 17 bases remaining between them. CDR3 bases: TGTGCCAGCAGTCCCCTGAGGTGGGGGGCTAATTCACCCCTCCACTTT. This codes for CASSPLRWGANSPLHF.

This clonotype was found many times. The V call is TRBV7-2, the J call TRBJ2-2, with TRBD2 identical over 8 bases. Germline V lookup: CDR1 SGHTA, CDR2 FQGNSA. Losses at the gene ends were 4 bases for V and 6 bases for J; bases not matched to a gene: 10. The CDR3 spans 16 residues. The CDR3 loop is CASSSRVAGKAGELFF. The CDR3 nucleotides are TGTGCCAGCAGCTCCCGGGTAGCGGGGAAAGCCGGGGAGCTGTTTTTT.

The V gene is TRBV7-9, the J gene TRBJ2-7; D is perhaps TRBD1 or TRBD2 (5 bases each). Per the germline V gene, CDR1 is SEHNR and CDR2 is FQNEAQ (reference sequence). Trimming cost V 2 bases and J 1 base, with 15 bases left between them. This CDR3 spans 16 amino acids. In DNA form, the CDR3 reads TGTGCCAGCAGCTTACCCTTGGGGGACGGGTCCTACGAGCAGTACTTC. Its protein product is CASSLPLGDGSYEQYF. Full variable domain (missing parts from reference TRBV7-9 and TRBJ2-7): DTGVSQNPRHKITKRGQNVTFRCDPISEHNRLYWYRQTLGQGPEFLTYFQNEAQLEKSRLLSDRFSAERPKGSFSTLEIQRTEQGDSAMYLCASSLPLGDGSYEQYFGPGTRLTVT.

The chain is built from TRBV5-1 and TRBJ2-5; D may correspond to TRBD1 or TRBD2 (5 bases each). With 2 bases removed from V and 4 bases from J, the gap between germline ends came to 15 bases. This CDR3 comprises 15 residues. Germline lookup yields CDR1 SGHRS and CDR2 YFSETQ. The CDR3 nucleotides are TGCGCCAGCAGCTTCCGGGGCGATGTGGGAGAGACCCAGTACTTC. Translation: CASSFRGDVGETQYF.

The chain joins TRBV6-8 to TRBJ1-6, with D hard to call. The CDR3 is 11 amino acids. From germline, CDR1 is MNHGY and CDR2 SAAAGT. Trimming stripped 4 bases from V and 16 bases from J, with 11 bases between. The CDR3 DNA sequence: TGTGCCAGCAGTTTCGCCGGGTTTCTCCACTTT. This gives the protein CASSFAGFLHF.

This chain's CDR3 is CASGLGQAEQFF. The CDR3 region has the DNA TGTGCTAGTGGCCTAGGACAGGCTGAGCAGTTCTTC. The chain couples TRBV12-5 to TRBJ2-1; TRBD1 matches 7 bases. V gave up 6 bases and J gave up 9 bases; unmatched junction bases: 5. The CDR3 is 12 amino acids. Per germline, CDR1 LGHNT and CDR2 FRNRAP.

J is TRBJ2-3 and V is TRBV24-1; TRBD1 or TRBD2 may be the D gene (5 bases each). The CDR3 loop spans 13 amino acids. CDR1 is KGHDR, CDR2 SFDVKD, per germline. Trimming removed 12 bases at V and 4 bases at J, with 16 bases between. CDR3 nucleotides: TGTGCCGTCGGGGCGGAAGGGGCAGATACGCAGTATTTT. Translated: CAVGAEGADTQYF.

CDR3 nucleotide sequence: TGTGCCAGCAGTTTATCCCCAGGGCTAGGAAACACCATATATTTT. Protein: CASSLSPGLGNTIYF. V gene TRBV27 combines with J gene TRBJ1-3; a weak D match, TRBD1 (5 bases). Germline loops: CDR1 MNHEY, CDR2 SMNVEV (reference sequence). Between the trimmed V and J ends, which lost 0 bases and 4 bases, there was a span of 10 bases. There are 15 residues in the CDR3.

This clonotype turned up a few times. This rearrangement joins TRBV7-2 to TRBJ2-4; D is uncertain. V lost 0 bases and J 0 bases, leaving 6 bases between the germline ends. The CDR3 covers 15 residues. The V gene's germline CDR1 is SGHTA and CDR2 FQGNSA. The CDR3 sequence: CASSLAAVAKNIQYF. The DNA of the CDR3 is TGTGCCAGCAGCTTAGCAGCCGTAGCCAAAAACATTCAGTACTTC.

The chain is built from TRBV20-1 and TRBJ2-3; D is uncertain. With 3 bases removed from V and 6 bases from J, the gap between germline ends came to 7 bases. Germline V gives CDR1 DFQATT, CDR2 SNEGSKA (reference sequence). This CDR3 spans 11 amino acids. The CDR3 sequence: CSARGLDTQYF. CDR3 in DNA: TGCAGTGCTAGGGGGTTGGATACGCAGTATTTT.

The J gene is TRBJ2-7, the V gene TRBV2; D is unclear. The CDR3 loop spans 14 amino acids. CDR1 is SNHLY, CDR2 FYNNEI, per germline. The V and J ends lost 5 bases and 3 bases respectively, with 14 bases between them. The CDR3 DNA sequence: TGTGCCAGCAGTCCCACGTTGCGTCACTACGAGCAGTACTTC. This encodes CASSPTLRHYEQYF. The variable domain in full, with the rest retrieved from reference TRBV2 and TRBJ2-7, is EPEVTQTPSHQVTQMGQEVILRCVPISNHLYFYWYRQILGQKVEFLVSFYNNEISEKSEIFDDQFSVERPDGSNFTLKIRSTKLEDSAMYFCASSPTLRHYEQYFGPGTRLTVT.

This clonotype was recorded a few times. The chain employs TRBV7-9 and TRBJ1-4; D unresolved. This CDR3 is built from 16 residues. The germline gives CDR1 SEHNR, CDR2 FQNEAQ (reference sequence). Trimming cost V 4 bases and J 0 bases, with 12 bases left between them. The CDR3 nucleotides are TGTGCCAGCAGCTCGGTTTTCCAGCCAACTAATGAAAAACTGTTTTTT. This sequence encodes CASSSVFQPTNEKLFF.

The chain carries TRBV20-1 and TRBJ2-4; a weak D match, TRBD2 (6 bases). The CDR3 is made up of 14 amino acids. V was pared by 4 bases and J by 6 bases, with 16 bases between. Looked up from germline, CDR1 is DFQATT and CDR2 is SNEGSKA (reference sequence). The CDR3 DNA is TGCAGTGCTATGATCCCGGTCGGGAGAAACATTCAGTACTTC. Its translation: CSAMIPVGRNIQYF.

This clonotype was observed a few times. The rearrangement joins TRBV5-4 to TRBJ2-7; D gene ambiguous. Deletions cut 4 bases from V and 5 bases from J, with 13 bases between. Germline V gives CDR1 SGHNT, CDR2 YYREEE (reference sequence). CDR3 size: 13 residues. In DNA form, the CDR3 reads TGTGCCAGCAGCGGCCCTTGGTCTGACGAGCAGTACTTC. It specifies CASSGPWSDEQYF.

This clonotype has only a few counts. This chain joins TRBV7-6 and TRBJ2-7, with a tentative D call TRBD2 (6 bases). The length of the CDR3 is 14 residues. V dropped 0 bases and J dropped 3 bases, with 9 bases sitting between them. Germline V gene lookup returns CDR1 SGHVS and CDR2 FNYEAQ. The CDR3: CASSLAEGFYEQYF. The CDR3, as DNA: TGTGCCAGCAGCTTAGCGGAGGGTTTCTACGAGCAGTACTTC.

In regard to this clonotype: A junction boundary mismatches the germline segment, possibly from a read error. The J gene is TRBJ2-1, the V gene TRBV6-8, with TRBD2 identical over 7 bases. The CDR3 sequence is 15 residues long. The V gene's germline CDR1 is MNHGY and CDR2 SAAAGT. The CDR3 DNA reads TGTGCCAGCAGTTCTGGGACTACCTTAAACAATGAGCAGCTCTTC. Its translation: CASSSGTTLNNEQLF.

The rearrangement uses TRBV4-1 and TRBJ1-4; D unresolved. The germline V gene has CDR1 MGHRA and CDR2 YSYEKL. The CDR3 sequence is 12 residues long. V was shortened by 3 bases and J by 8 bases, with 7 bases between the two germline ends. The CDR3 here is CASSQAPEKLFF. DNA for the CDR3: TGCGCCAGCAGCCAGGCTCCGGAAAAACTGTTTTTT.

This rearrangement joins TRBV19 to TRBJ2-7, with D unclear. Germline CDR1 LNHDA, CDR2 SQIVND (reference sequence). The CDR3 sequence is 11 residues long. The ends were cut back, 7 bases at V and 6 bases at J, with 10 bases in the middle. The CDR3 coding sequence is TGTGCCAGTAATCATCGGGTCGAGCAGTACTTC. Translated: CASNHRVEQYF.

The V gene is TRBV20-1, the J gene TRBJ2-5; no definite D call. Deletions cut 3 bases from V and 2 bases from J, with 10 bases between. The CDR3 sequence is 13 residues long. The germline gives CDR1 DFQATT, CDR2 SNEGSKA (reference sequence). This CDR3 is CSASGLGQETQYF. CDR3 DNA sequence: TGCAGTGCTAGCGGGTTGGGGCAAGAGACCCAGTACTTC.